In this sample, the clone carrying this T cell receptor beta chain turned up once. V shed 5 bases, J shed 4 bases, and the junction held 6 bases outside the gene matches. CDR3 size: 14 residues. Germline V CDR1 and CDR2: LGHNT, FRNRAP. The data were taken from a study of blood T cell repertoires in COVID-19. On the study more broadly: Nucleic acid was either cDNA or gDNA, and it came from T cells, B-cell-depleted T cells, or PBMCs.

Libraries were prepared by immunoSEQ multiplex PCR; TCRdb keeps only in-frame clonotypes and omits some of them. The table lists roughly 360,000 clones, about four fifths of them singletons. Ages ranged from about 18 to 90 years, with residence in 20 to 30 US areas. Cohort 3 donors were reported recovered after two negative PCRs, clearance, or symptom resolution. The specimen sequenced was PBMCs or T cells enriched from blood (not recorded which). The TCR sequence derives from a woman aged 45-59 years who had recovered from COVID-19. J is TRBJ2-5 and V is TRBV12-5, with TRBD2 identical over 8 bases. The CDR3 reads CASGIGLATETQYF. For the CDR3, the DNA is TGTGCTAGTGGTATAGGACTAGCAACAGAGACCCAGTACTTC. The variable domain in full, with the rest retrieved from reference TRBV12-5 and TRBJ2-5, is DARVTQTPRHKVTEMGQEVTMRCQPILGHNTVFWYRQTMMQGLELLAYFRNRAPLDDSGMPKDRFSAEMPDATLATLKIQPSEPRDSAVYFCASGIGLATETQYFGPGTRLLVL.